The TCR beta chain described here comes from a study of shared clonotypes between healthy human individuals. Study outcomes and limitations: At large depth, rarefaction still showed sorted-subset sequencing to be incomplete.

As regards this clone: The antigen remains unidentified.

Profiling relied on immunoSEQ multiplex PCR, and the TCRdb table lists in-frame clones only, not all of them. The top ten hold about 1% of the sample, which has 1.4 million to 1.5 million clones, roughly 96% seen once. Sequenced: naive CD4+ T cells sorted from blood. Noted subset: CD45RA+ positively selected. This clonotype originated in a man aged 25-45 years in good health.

CDR3 region: CASSPGSEQFF. The CDR3 nucleotides read TGTGCCAGCAGTCCCGGGAGTGAGCAGTTCTTC. The J gene is TRBJ2-1, the V gene TRBV6-5; maybe TRBD2 (6 bases). Trimming cost V 5 bases and J 9 bases, with 8 bases left between them. This CDR3 has 11 residues. The V gene's germline CDR1 is MNHEY and CDR2 SVGAGI.